This paragraph reports one T cell receptor beta chain. Trimming left V 2 bases short and J 3 bases short, with 8 bases between. In germline, CDR1 is SGDLS, CDR2 YYNGEE. The CDR3 length is 13 residues. The sample is drawn from a study of early T cells in non-severe SARS-CoV-2 infection. Attachment of unique molecular identifiers to individual cDNA molecules was performed. TCRdb processed the 5' RACE reads anew with MiXCR; each CDR3 protein has one entry. Of 80,000 to 95,000 distinct CDR3 sequences listed, roughly 14% are singletons. The specimen sequenced was whole blood. This receptor was identified in an adult who was a healthcare worker with PCR-confirmed SARS-CoV-2 infection or an uninfected control (not recorded which). The V call is TRBV9, the J call TRBJ1-2; possibly TRBD1 for D (5 bases). DNA of the CDR3: TGTGCCAGCAGCGTGGGGGACTACTATGGCTACACCTTC. Translated, it gives CASSVGDYYGYTF.